Listed here are 30 T cell receptor beta chains from one sample, sequenced in a study of metastatic and nonmetastatic thyroid tumors. TCRdb re-clonotyped the PCR reads through MiXCR. Of about 82,000 clones listed, 12% were seen once; the top ten hold 7% to 10%. Every patient underwent thyroid surgery untreated. Specimen: tumor tissue. The source is a female donor with papillary thyroid cancer or a benign thyroid nodule (not recorded which). Some clones in this sample may be carry-over from other donors' samples.

This clone was detected ten times or more. For the CDR3, the DNA is TGTGCCAGCAGTGAATTTGCAGGGAATCAGCCCCAGCATTTT. Translating gives CASSEFAGNQPQHF. The V and J genes are TRBV6-1 and TRBJ1-5; a possible D gene is TRBD1 (5 bases). Trimming removed 2 bases from V and 4 bases from J, with 9 bases in between. CDR1 is MNHNS, CDR2 SASEGT, per germline. The CDR3 runs to 14 residues.

As to this clone: This may stem from a read error, because a much larger clone lies one nucleotide away. The sample has other DNA sequences that encode this CDR3 too. This chain uses TRBV20-1 with TRBJ2-3; D is possibly TRBD2 (6 bases). Germline loops: CDR1 DFQATT, CDR2 SNEGSKA (reference sequence). There are 12 residues in the CDR3. DNA for the CDR3: TGCAGTGCGATCGGGACTCCCCGTTGGCAGTATTTC. Its translation is CSAIGTPRWQYF.

This clone was recorded at least ten times. Other DNA variants within this sample encode the same CDR3. The J gene is TRBJ2-5, the V gene TRBV5-8; 12 bases agree with TRBD2. J was trimmed by 5 bases and V by 4 bases; bases with no gene match: 3. Germline V gene lookup returns CDR1 SGHTS and CDR2 YDEGEE. This CDR3 region has 14 residues. The CDR3 region has the DNA TGTGCCAGCAGCCATGGGACTAGCGGGGAGACCCAGTACTTC. Translation gives CASSHGTSGETQYF.

As concerns this clone: A read error may produce the germline difference seen at one junction end. The rearrangement joins TRBV5-1 to TRBJ1-1; no clear D gene. The CDR3 has 14 amino acids. The germline CDR1 and CDR2 sequences are SGHRS and YFSETQ. CDR3 amino acids: CTSSLDSANTEAFF. In nucleotides, the CDR3 is TGCACCAGCAGCTTGGATTCCGCGAACACTGAAGCTTTCTTT.

This clone was found a few times. Just one base apart from a much larger clone, this may be a read error. This same CDR3 is encoded by further DNA sequences in the sample. The gene calls are TRBV2 and TRBJ2-1, with 10 bases lining up with TRBD2. CDR1 and CDR2 (germline): SNHLY, FYNNEI. This CDR3 is 15 amino acids long. Unmatched junction bases numbered 7, after V lost 4 bases and J lost 7 bases. CDR3 coding DNA: TGTGCCAGCAGTGTTACTAGCGGGGCATATAATGAGCAGTTCTTC. Translated, it gives CASSVTSGAYNEQFF.

This clone occurred many times. CDR3 nucleotides: TGTGCCAGCAGTTTAGCGGGGGCCAACACCGGGGAGCTGTTTTTT. This translates into CASSLAGANTGELFF. This chain joins TRBV12-3 or TRBV12-4 and TRBJ2-2; a weak D match, TRBD1 (6 bases). This CDR3 comprises 15 residues. The V end was cut by 0 bases, the J end by 2 bases, with 7 bases between.

As for this clone: With a much larger clone just one base away, this may be a read error. The rearrangement links TRBV9 to TRBJ2-5, with D tentatively TRBD1 or TRBD2 (6 bases each). Looked up from germline, CDR1 is SGDLS and CDR2 is YYNGEE. The ends were cut back, 5 bases at V and 1 base at J, with 15 bases in the middle. This CDR3 has 15 residues. The CDR3 here is CASSASGDIQETQYF. The DNA of the CDR3 is TGTGCCAGCAGTGCCTCGGGGGACATCCAAGAGACCCAGTACTTC.

This clone was found a few times. This rearrangement joins TRBV28 to TRBJ1-4; weak D call: TRBD1 (6 bases). Trimming left V 6 bases short and J 4 bases short, with 18 bases between. The germline CDR1 and CDR2 sequences are MDHEN and SYDVKM. The CDR3 contains 16 residues. CDR3 loop: CASRSTGARDNEKLFF. CDR3 in DNA: TGTGCCAGCAGATCCACGGGGGCGCGGGATAATGAAAAACTGTTTTTT.

This clone has at least ten counts. The CDR3, as DNA: TGTGCCAGCAGTCTCGGACAGGGGATCGGTGGCTACACCTTC. Protein: CASSLGQGIGGYTF. The chain is built from TRBV6-1 and TRBJ1-2; 9 bases agree with TRBD1. CDR3 length: 14 residues. CDR1 MNHNS and CDR2 SASEGT come from the germline V gene. V dropped 5 bases and J dropped 7; count of bases not matched to a gene: 8.

This clone was counted a few times. The junction differs from germline at one of its ends, possibly a read error. The chain employs TRBV7-7 and TRBJ1-4; D gene ambiguous. CDR1 SSHAT and CDR2 FNYEAQ come from the germline V gene (reference sequence). The CDR3 contains 13 residues. CDR3 in DNA: TGTGCTAGCAGCTTAGGGCTTGGCGAAAAACTGTTTTTT. It is translated as CASSLGLGEKLFF.

The genes are TRBV2 and TRBJ2-2; unclear D gene. The germline V gene has CDR1 SNHLY and CDR2 FYNNEI. The CDR3 length is 14 residues. V was clipped by 6 bases and J by 7 bases, with 15 bases between them. The CDR3 coding sequence is TGTGCCAGCAGGGGGTCGGGCGAGATCGGGGAGCTGTTTTTT. As protein: CASRGSGEIGELFF.

As regards this clone: A much larger clone lies a single base off, so this may be a read error. The genes are TRBV7-2 and TRBJ1-1; D gene ambiguous. Germline lookup yields CDR1 SGHTA and CDR2 FQGNSA. Trimming cost V 2 bases and J 5 bases, with 9 bases left between them. The CDR3 loop spans 13 amino acids. The DNA for the CDR3 is TGTGCCAGCAGCTTACATGAGGCGACTGAAGCTTTCTTT. Translation gives CASSLHEATEAFF. The variable domain in full, completed from reference TRBV7-2 and TRBJ1-1, reads GAGVSQSPSNKVTEKGKDVELRCDPISGHTALYWYRQSLGQGLEFLIYFQGNSAPDKSGLPSDRFSAERTGGSVSTLTIQRTQQEDSAVYLCASSLHEATEAFFGQGTRLTVV.

This clone was recorded at least ten times. The chain joins TRBV20-1 to TRBJ2-1; D could derive from TRBD1 or TRBD2 (7 bases each). Germline CDR1 and CDR2: DFQATT and SNEGSKA (reference sequence). The CDR3 is made up of 17 amino acids. V lost 6 bases and J 0 bases, leaving 21 bases between the germline ends. DNA for the CDR3: TGCAGTGCCCGAAAGGGGGCGGGAGCCAGCTCCTACAATGAGCAGTTCTTC. This gives the protein CSARKGAGASSYNEQFF.

At least ten counts were recorded for this clone. The V call is TRBV5-1, the J call TRBJ2-7, with 8 bases fitting TRBD1. The junction had 7 bases not matched to a gene; V was cut back by 1 base and J by 4 bases. This CDR3 comprises 15 residues. Germline V gene data show CDR1 as SGHRS and CDR2 as YFSETQ. The CDR3 loop reads CASSLRDRGDYEQYF. The CDR3 DNA follows: TGCGCCAGCAGCTTGAGAGACAGGGGTGATTACGAGCAGTACTTC. Filled out from reference TRBV5-1 and TRBJ2-7, the complete variable domain reads KAGVTQTPRYLIKTRGQQVTLSCSPISGHRSVSWYQQTPGQGLQFLFEYFSETQRNKGNFPGRFSGRQFSNSRSEMNVSTLELGDSALYLCASSLRDRGDYEQYFGPGTRLTVT.

This clone was detected many times. The chain is built from TRBV19 and TRBJ1-1; no clear D. V gave up 3 bases and J gave up 1 base, with 9 bases separating them. The CDR3 is 14 residues long. The germline gives CDR1 LNHDA, CDR2 SQIVND (reference sequence). The CDR3 DNA sequence: TGTGCCAGTAGTATTGTCGGCCCGAACACTGAAGCTTTCTTT. Its translation is CASSIVGPNTEAFF.

This clone was seen repeatedly, ten times or more. V usage is TRBV11-2 and J usage is TRBJ2-1, with a possible D match to TRBD2 (6 bases). The CDR3 has 17 amino acids. Germline V gives CDR1 SGHAT, CDR2 FQNNGV. V lost 1 base, J lost 6 bases, and 19 bases lay in between. The CDR3 protein is CASSLVASVWAGNEQFF. CDR3 coding DNA: TGTGCCAGCAGCTTAGTTGCTAGCGTCTGGGCGGGCAATGAGCAGTTCTTC.

On this clone: A read error may be the cause here, since a much bigger clone is one base away. The CDR3 here is CSAREREAEAFF. The CDR3 DNA follows: TGCAGTGCTAGAGAGCGGGAGGCTGAAGCTTTCTTT. This chain links TRBV20-1 with TRBJ1-1; D is undetermined. Germline V gene sequence: CDR1 DFQATT, CDR2 SNEGSKA (reference sequence). The germline V and J ends were trimmed by 0 bases and 6 bases, with 8 bases remaining between them. This CDR3 has 12 amino acids.

This clone was seen at least ten times. The chain is built from TRBV27 and TRBJ2-2; perhaps TRBD1 as D (5 bases). Germline CDR1 reads MNHEY; CDR2 reads SMNVEV (reference sequence). Between the trimmed V and J ends, which lost 3 bases and 0 bases, there was a span of 8 bases. This CDR3 is built from 15 residues. The CDR3 nucleotides are TGTGCCAGCAGTTTCTACAGGTCGAACACCGGGGAGCTGTTTTTT. This codes for CASSFYRSNTGELFF.

This clone came up a few times. This sequence joins TRBV5-1 and TRBJ2-7; no definite D call. V lost 1 base and J lost 2, with 7 bases in between. Germline CDR1 is SGHRS and CDR2 is YFSETQ. The CDR3 totals 13 residues. CDR3 sequence reads: CASSLMDAYEQYF. For the CDR3, the DNA is TGCGCCAGCAGCTTGATGGATGCCTACGAGCAGTACTTC.

This clone was seen repeatedly, ten times or more. V is TRBV27 and J is TRBJ2-1, with D hard to call. Between the trimmed V and J ends, which lost 6 bases and 4 bases, there was a span of 13 bases. The germline V gene has CDR1 MNHEY and CDR2 SMNVEV (reference sequence). The CDR3 is 14 residues long. The DNA for the CDR3 is TGTGCCAGCAGGCCCAGCCGAACTTACAATGAGCAGTTCTTC. Protein sequence: CASRPSRTYNEQFF.

This clone was found many times. The rearrangement joins TRBV27 to TRBJ2-7, with D unresolved. Germline lookup yields CDR1 MNHEY and CDR2 SMNVEV (reference sequence). The CDR3 is made up of 13 amino acids. Trimming shortened V by 6 bases and J by 6 bases, and 15 bases separated the two germline ends. The CDR3 loop is CASRSPPRREQYF. CDR3 DNA sequence: TGTGCCAGCAGATCACCCCCCCGTCGCGAGCAGTACTTC.

Note on this clone: This could be a read error, since a much larger clone is one nucleotide away. The chain uses TRBV7-3 and TRBJ2-3; no firm D call. The CDR3 length is 12 residues. With 6 bases removed from V and 5 bases from J, the gap between germline ends came to 9 bases. Germline V gene sequence: CDR1 SGHTA, CDR2 FQGTGA. CDR3 protein: CASRSLGDTQYF. The CDR3 bases are TGTGCCAGCAGATCCCTAGGAGATACGCAGTATTTT.

The V and J genes are TRBV16 and TRBJ2-2; TRBD1 aligns across 7 bases. CDR1 KGHSY and CDR2 FQNENV come from the germline V gene. V lost 0 bases, J lost 3 bases, and 1 base stayed unmatched. The CDR3 is 15 amino acids. The CDR3 region has the DNA TGTGCCAGCAGCCAATCCGGGACAGACACCGGGGAGCTGTTTTTT. Translating it yields CASSQSGTDTGELFF.

In its sample, this clone was seen a few times. The rearrangement links TRBV6-2 or TRBV6-3 to TRBJ1-2; TRBD1 matches 7 bases. The V gene's germline CDR1 is MNHEY and CDR2 SVGEGT. The CDR3 sequence is 14 residues long. V gave up 4 bases and J gave up 2 bases; unmatched junction bases: 4. The CDR3 coding sequence is TGTGCCAGCAGTTTCCTGACAGGGAACTATGGCTACACCTTC. Amino acids: CASSFLTGNYGYTF.

This clone has a handful of counts. The chain links TRBV29-1 to TRBJ1-4; no clear D gene. There are 11 residues in the CDR3. Germline CDR1 reads SQVTM; CDR2 reads ANQGSEA. Between the trimmed V and J ends, which lost 7 bases and 0 bases, there was a span of 3 bases. CDR3 sequence reads: CSGATNEKLFF. CDR3 nucleotide sequence: TGCAGCGGTGCAACTAATGAAAAACTGTTTTTT.

This clone was seen at least ten times. V gene TRBV28 combines with J gene TRBJ2-1; D unresolved. Trimming pared 3 bases from V and 0 bases from J, leaving 6 bases between. The CDR3 runs 14 residues. In germline, CDR1 is MDHEN, CDR2 SYDVKM. CDR3 sequence: CASSLGSSYNEQFF. The CDR3 coding sequence is TGTGCCAGCAGTTTGGGCAGCTCCTACAATGAGCAGTTCTTC.

In the case of this clone: One junction end does not reproduce the germline sequence, and a read error may be involved. This chain connects TRBV20-1 to TRBJ2-1; no definite D call. Germline values: CDR1 DFQATT, CDR2 SNEGSKA (reference sequence). There are 12 residues in the CDR3. CDR3 in amino acids: CSARGSDNEQFF. The CDR3 DNA sequence: TGTAGTGCTAGAGGCAGTGACAATGAGCAGTTCTTC.

This clone came up a few times. V gene TRBV29-1 combines with J gene TRBJ2-1; D gene unclear. V lost 3 bases, J lost 6 bases, and 12 bases lay in between. Germline CDR1 and CDR2: SQVTM and ANQGSEA. The CDR3 totals 13 residues. CDR3 coding DNA: TGCAGCGTTGAGGGTGTAAAATCCAATGAGCAGTTCTTC. Protein sequence: CSVEGVKSNEQFF.

This clone was seen ten or more times. The rearrangement joins TRBV2 to TRBJ2-7; D could derive from TRBD1 or TRBD2 (5 bases each). The CDR3 contains 15 residues. Germline V gene data show CDR1 as SNHLY and CDR2 as FYNNEI. V lost 3 bases and J 0 bases, leaving 12 bases between the germline ends. CDR3 sequence (DNA): TGTGCCAGCAGTGAGGGACCGCCCACCTCCTACGAGCAGTACTTC. Protein: CASSEGPPTSYEQYF.

This clone was seen ten or more times. Distinct nucleotide sequences in the sample also encode this CDR3. The V call is TRBV2, the J call TRBJ1-5, with TRBD1 matching over 8 bases. From germline, CDR1 is SNHLY and CDR2 FYNNEI. V lost 7 bases, J lost 2 bases, and 7 bases stayed unmatched. The CDR3 extends over 15 amino acids. The chain's CDR3 is CASTPTGEGNQPQHF. The CDR3 DNA sequence: TGTGCCAGCACCCCGACAGGGGAAGGCAATCAGCCCCAGCATTTT. Complete variable domain (other parts from reference TRBV2 and TRBJ1-5): EPEVTQTPSHQVTQMGQEVILRCVPISNHLYFYWYRQILGQKVEFLVSFYNNEISEKSEIFDDQFSVERPDGSNFTLKIRSTKLEDSAMYFCASTPTGEGNQPQHFGDGTRLSIL.